A single sample is the source of the 32 T cell receptor beta chains below, sequenced in a study of cytomegalovirus exposure and HLA in healthy donors. This PCR relied on a set of 60 Vbeta primers and 13 Jbeta primers. The repertoire was sequenced with immunoSEQ multiplex PCR; TCRdb's copy has only in-frame clones and lacks some. The table shows some 120,000 clones, with 70% to 85% occurring only once. The material sequenced was PBMCs. The receptors originated from a human donor in good health.

The chain carries TRBV20-1 and TRBJ1-2; TRBD1 might be the D (5 bases). V lost 6 bases and J lost 5, with 10 bases in between. This CDR3 spans 11 amino acids. Germline V gene sequence: CDR1 DFQATT, CDR2 SNEGSKA (reference sequence). CDR3 nucleotides: TGCAGTGCGTCAACAGGTTATGGCTACACCTTC. Protein: CSASTGYGYTF.

A word on this clone: One junction end does not reproduce the germline sequence, and a read error may be involved. The chain links TRBV2 to TRBJ1-1, with a weak D call TRBD1 (5 bases). This CDR3 is 19 amino acids long. Germline assignment: CDR1 SNHLY and CDR2 FYNNEI. CDR3 sequence reads: CVSRSRGGGEINFDTEAFF. As DNA, the CDR3 is TGTGTCAGCAGGTCGCGGGGGGGTGGGGAGATAAACTTCGACACTGAAGCTTTCTTT.

Only one count was recorded for this clone. This rearrangement joins TRBV15 to TRBJ2-5; D uncertain. The DNA end is a closer match to TRBJ2-7, so the J assignment may be wrong. CDR1 LNHNV and CDR2 YYDKDF come from the germline V gene (reference sequence). The CDR3 is 12 residues long. The CDR3 DNA sequence: TGTGCCACCAGCCCCTCCTCCTACGAGCAGTACTTC. Translating gives CATSPSSYEQYF.

The count of this clone is one. This chain connects TRBV2 to TRBJ1-5, with TRBD1 identical over 10 bases. V trimming: 6 bases; J trimming: 1 base; junction bases outside the gene matches: 6. Germline assignment: CDR1 SNHLY and CDR2 FYNNEI. The CDR3 runs to 16 residues. CDR3 coding DNA: TGTGCCAGCAGGGGACAGGGGAGGAGGAGCAATCAGCCCCAGCATTTT. The encoded protein is CASRGQGRRSNQPQHF. The variable domain in full, with the rest retrieved from reference TRBV2 and TRBJ1-5, is EPEVTQTPSHQVTQMGQEVILRCVPISNHLYFYWYRQILGQKVEFLVSFYNNEISEKSEIFDDQFSVERPDGSNFTLKIRSTKLEDSAMYFCASRGQGRRSNQPQHFGDGTRLSIL.

V usage is TRBV21-1 and J usage is TRBJ1-5. TRBV21-1 is listed as a pseudogene. The CDR3 has 15 amino acids. Here the CDR3 DNA reads TGTGCCACCCCCCCTGAGCCGGGTAGCAATCAGCCCCAGCATTTT. This codes for CATPPEPGSNQPQHF.

The V call is TRBV7-9, the J call TRBJ2-3; 13 nucleotides align to TRBD2. With 8 bases clipped from V and 2 bases from J, the junction kept 13 bases outside the gene matches. This CDR3 contains 18 residues. Germline CDR1 and CDR2: SEHNR and FQNEAQ (reference sequence). This chain's CDR3 is CASEGFGLAGADTDTQYF. As DNA, the CDR3 is TGTGCCAGCGAAGGTTTTGGACTAGCGGGAGCGGACACAGATACGCAGTATTTT.

The chain is built from TRBV20-1 and TRBJ1-1; D unresolved. CDR3 length: 11 amino acids. Per the germline V gene, CDR1 is DFQATT and CDR2 is SNEGSKA (reference sequence). The V end lost 6 bases, the J end lost 1 base, and 6 bases lay between the germline ends. The CDR3 sequence is CSAGGNTEAFF. CDR3 coding DNA: TGCAGTGCGGGAGGGAACACTGAAGCTTTCTTT.

This clone was seen only once. The chain combines TRBV6-5 with TRBJ2-3; TRBD1 matches 8 bases. The junction had 4 bases not matched to a gene; V was cut back by 6 bases and J by 2 bases. This CDR3 spans 14 amino acids. The germline CDR1 and CDR2 sequences are MNHEY and SVGAGI. The chain's CDR3 is CASSDRGLTDTQYF. The DNA for the CDR3 is TGTGCCAGCAGCGACAGGGGTCTCACAGATACGCAGTATTTT.

The chain carries TRBV5-1 and TRBJ1-5, with 9 bases that match TRBD1. This CDR3 region has 19 residues. The ends lost 7 bases at V and 0 bases at J; junction bases unmatched: 17. Germline CDR1 is SGHRS and CDR2 is YFSETQ. CDR3 residues: CASRPKGQGRPYSNQPQHF. CDR3 DNA sequence: TGCGCCAGCCGCCCAAAGGGACAGGGAAGGCCGTATAGCAATCAGCCCCAGCATTTT.

The rearrangement uses TRBV5-4 and TRBJ2-5, with 13 bases lining up with TRBD2. This CDR3 has 16 residues. The V segment lost 4 bases and the J segment 4 bases; nucleotides outside the gene matches: 7. The germline CDR1 and CDR2 sequences are SGHNT and YYREEE (reference sequence). Written as DNA, the CDR3 is TGTGCCAGCAGCCTCCGACTAGCGGGAGGCATAGAGACCCAGTACTTC. This encodes CASSLRLAGGIETQYF.

This chain uses TRBV15 with TRBJ2-7; 9 nucleotides match TRBD1. Losses at the gene ends were 0 bases for V and 4 bases for J; bases not matched to a gene: 10. The CDR3 is made up of 17 amino acids. From germline, CDR1 is LNHNV and CDR2 YYDKDF (reference sequence). The CDR3 bases are TGTGCCACCAGCAGAGATGATGGGACGGGACAGGGATACGAGCAGTACTTC. Amino acid sequence: CATSRDDGTGQGYEQYF.

This clone has a handful of counts. V gene TRBV6-6 combines with J gene TRBJ2-7, with a weak D call TRBD1 (5 bases). Germline CDR1 reads MNHNY; CDR2 reads SVGAGI (reference sequence). V was shortened by 4 bases and J by 2 bases, with 12 bases between the two germline ends. CDR3 length: 14 residues. CDR3 protein: CASSSSTETYEQYF. CDR3 DNA: TGTGCCAGCAGTTCCTCGACAGAAACCTACGAGCAGTACTTC.

This clone has only a few counts. The chain couples TRBV2 to TRBJ2-2; 14 nucleotides line up with TRBD2. J was trimmed by 4 bases and V by 4 bases; bases with no gene match: 5. Per the germline V gene, CDR1 is SNHLY and CDR2 is FYNNEI. The CDR3 totals 17 residues. Written as DNA, the CDR3 is TGTGCCAGCAGTGTGACTAGCGGGAGGGAGGGCACCGGGGAGCTGTTTTTT. Translated: CASSVTSGREGTGELFF.

V and J are TRBV7-8 and TRBJ2-7; a possible D gene is TRBD1 (5 bases). Germline V gene data show CDR1 as SGHVS and CDR2 as FQNEAQ. V was shortened by 2 bases and J by 2 bases, with 10 bases between the two germline ends. This CDR3 spans 14 amino acids. The CDR3 nucleotides read TGTGCCAGCAGCTTAAGACAGCCGACCTACGAGCAGTACTTC. Protein sequence: CASSLRQPTYEQYF.

The chain is built from TRBV6-5 and TRBJ2-3; 7 bases map to TRBD2. Germline V CDR1 and CDR2: MNHEY, SVGAGI. This CDR3 has 15 residues. V gave up 6 bases and J gave up 6 bases; unmatched junction bases: 12. CDR3 DNA: TGTGCCAGCAGCAGCCGGGACCCCGGGGGGGATACGCAGTATTTT. It translates to CASSSRDPGGDTQYF.

The CDR3 region has the DNA TGTGCCAGCTCTCCCACTGACAGGGGGCCTTTTGAAAAACTGTTTTTT. It yields the protein CASSPTDRGPFEKLFF. The gene calls are TRBV18 and TRBJ1-4; 10 bases are shared with TRBD1. The CDR3 consists of 16 residues. V gave up 6 bases and J gave up 7 bases; unmatched junction bases: 11. Germline V gives CDR1 KGHSH, CDR2 LQKENI.

This clone came up a few times. The chain combines TRBV18 with TRBJ1-2, with D possibly TRBD1 on 6 matching bases. V was cut by 3 bases and J by 2 bases, with 10 bases left in between. Looked up from germline, CDR1 is KGHSH and CDR2 is LQKENI. The CDR3 totals 14 residues. The CDR3 DNA reads TGTGCCAGCTCACCCCCGGGACACAACTATGGCTACACCTTC. Its protein product is CASSPPGHNYGYTF. Together with reference TRBV18 and TRBJ1-2, the CDR3 gives the full variable domain: NAGVMQNPRHLVRRRGQEARLRCSPMKGHSHVYWYRQLPEEGLKFMVYLQKENIIDESGMPKERFSAEFPKEGPSILRIQQVVRGDSAAYFCASSPPGHNYGYTFGSGTRLTVV.

The chain combines TRBV20-1 with TRBJ1-1; perhaps TRBD1 as D (5 bases). CDR3 size: 10 residues. V shed 1 base and J shed 10 bases, with 7 bases lying between them. The germline gives CDR1 DFQATT, CDR2 SNEGSKA (reference sequence). The CDR3 DNA follows: TGCAGTGCTAGAGCTGGGGCAGCTTTCTTT. As protein: CSARAGAAFF.

This sequence joins TRBV5-1 and TRBJ2-3; 8 bases align to TRBD2. This CDR3 contains 15 residues. The V gene's germline CDR1 is SGHRS and CDR2 YFSETQ. Losses at the gene ends were 3 bases for V and 4 bases for J; bases not matched to a gene: 7. This chain's CDR3 is CASSSAAGGADTQYF. The CDR3 nucleotides read TGCGCCAGCAGCTCGGCGGCGGGAGGAGCAGATACGCAGTATTTT.

This clone was recorded a few times. The V call is TRBV25-1, the J call TRBJ2-3; 7 bases fit TRBD2. Germline CDR1 is MGHDK and CDR2 is SYGVNS. The CDR3 length is 15 residues. Trimming at V came to 5 bases and at J to 0 bases, leaving 5 bases not matched to a gene. The CDR3 is CASSPAGASTDTQYF. The DNA for the CDR3 is TGTGCCAGCAGTCCCGCGGGAGCTAGCACAGATACGCAGTATTTT. Full variable domain (rest looked up from reference TRBV25-1 and TRBJ2-3): EADIYQTPRYLVIGTGKKITLECSQTMGHDKMYWYQQDPGMELHLIHYSYGVNSTEKGDLSSESTVSRIRTEHFPLTLESARPSHTSQYLCASSPAGASTDTQYFGPGTRLTVL.

By share, this clone counts as medium-sized. The chain couples TRBV28 to TRBJ2-7, with D possibly being TRBD2 (6 bases). The CDR3 is 15 amino acids. Trimming removed 5 bases at V and 7 bases at J, with 21 bases between. Per germline, CDR1 MDHEN and CDR2 SYDVKM. CDR3 DNA sequence: TGTGCCAGCAGTCCCCAAGGGAGTCCCGCGGGGGAGCAGTACTTC. The encoded protein is CASSPQGSPAGEQYF.

This clone was seen more than once but under ten times. This sequence joins TRBV7-9 and TRBJ1-4; D gene ambiguous. CDR1 and CDR2 from the germline V gene are SEHNR and FQNEAQ (reference sequence). This CDR3 spans 15 amino acids. V was trimmed by 5 bases and J by 8 bases, leaving 18 bases between them. CDR3 DNA sequence: TGTGCCAGCAGCCGTCTCTCAGAACCCATAGAAAAACTGTTTTTT. It yields the protein CASSRLSEPIEKLFF. The full variable domain, rest sourced from reference TRBV7-9 and TRBJ1-4, is DTGVSQNPRHKITKRGQNVTFRCDPISEHNRLYWYRQTLGQGPEFLTYFQNEAQLEKSRLLSDRFSAERPKGSFSTLEIQRTEQGDSAMYLCASSRLSEPIEKLFFGSGTQLSVL.

In regard to this clone: Relative to the germline gene, one junction end is altered; a read error may explain this. V is TRBV5-4 and J is TRBJ1-2, with 11 bases matching TRBD1. This CDR3 has 17 amino acids. Germline V gives CDR1 SGHNT, CDR2 YYREEE (reference sequence). The CDR3 sequence is CASSPGQGALTNYGYTF. As DNA, the CDR3 is TGTGCCAGCAGCCCTGGACAGGGGGCCCTCACTAATTATGGCTACACCTTC.

The chain employs TRBV10-1 and TRBJ2-7; a possible D gene is TRBD2 (6 bases). Per the germline V gene, CDR1 is WNHNN and CDR2 is SYGVQD (reference sequence). V was trimmed by 6 bases and J by 1 base, leaving 22 bases between them. The CDR3 is 17 residues long. DNA of the CDR3: TGCGCCAGCAGCCTGAAGCGGACCTCCGGGAGTTCCTACGAGCAGTACTTC. Translation: CASSLKRTSGSSYEQYF.

V and J are TRBV11-2 and TRBJ2-5; 13 bases match TRBD2. The germline V gene encodes CDR1 SGHAT and CDR2 FQNNGV. The V segment lost 7 bases and the J segment 7 bases; nucleotides outside the gene matches: 12. The CDR3 is 16 amino acids. In DNA, the CDR3 is TGTGCCAGCACCACAGGACTAGCGGGAGTGGGGGTGACCCAGTACTTC. This sequence encodes CASTTGLAGVGVTQYF.

This clone was seen only a few times. CDR3 sequence: CASSAGQGGQPQHF. The CDR3 bases are TGTGCCAGCAGCGCTGGACAGGGAGGTCAGCCCCAGCATTTT. The rearrangement links TRBV9 to TRBJ1-5; 8 nucleotides match TRBD1. The CDR3 spans 14 residues. The trim removed 3 bases at V and 6 bases at J, leaving 5 bases unmatched. Looked up from germline, CDR1 is SGDLS and CDR2 is YYNGEE. Using reference TRBV9 and TRBJ1-5 for the parts outside the CDR3, the full variable domain is DSGVTQTPKHLITATGQRVTLRCSPRSGDLSVYWYQQSLDQGLQFLIQYYNGEERAKGNILERFSAQQFPDLHSELNLSSLELGDSALYFCASSAGQGGQPQHFGDGTRLSIL.

The genes are TRBV6-1 and TRBJ1-2; 8 bases align to TRBD1. The germline gives CDR1 MNHNS, CDR2 SASEGT. The J segment lost 2 bases and the V segment lost 5 bases, leaving 7 bases of the junction unmatched. The CDR3 is made up of 15 amino acids. CDR3 loop: CASSTDRGLNYGYTF. The CDR3 DNA reads as TGTGCCAGCAGTACCGACAGGGGACTCAACTATGGCTACACCTTC.

This clone came up a few times. The chain recombines TRBV28 with TRBJ2-7; the D gene is possibly TRBD2 (6 bases). The CDR3 is 12 residues long. Germline CDR1 MDHEN, CDR2 SYDVKM. V shed 8 bases and J shed 7 bases, with 15 bases lying between them. The CDR3 DNA sequence: TGTGCCAGCTCGGAGGGGCTGCATGAGCAGTACTTC. It is translated as CASSEGLHEQYF. Full variable domain (outside the CDR3, taken from reference TRBV28 and TRBJ2-7): DVKVTQSSRYLVKRTGEKVFLECVQDMDHENMFWYRQDPGLGLRLIYFSYDVKMKEKGDIPEGYSVSREKKERFSLILESASTNQTSMYLCASSEGLHEQYFGPGTRLTVT.

This clone has more than one count but fewer than ten. The chain is built from TRBV7-2 and TRBJ1-2; D uncertain. Germline V CDR1 and CDR2: SGHTA, FQGNSA. This CDR3 is built from 14 residues. The germline V and J ends were trimmed by 6 bases and 2 bases, with 13 bases remaining between them. In DNA form, the CDR3 reads TGTGCCAGCAGACCCCCCGGGTGGAACTATGGCTACACCTTC. Its translation: CASRPPGWNYGYTF. Combining the CDR3 with reference TRBV7-2 and TRBJ1-2 gives the whole variable domain GAGVSQSPSNKVTEKGKDVELRCDPISGHTALYWYRQSLGQGLEFLIYFQGNSAPDKSGLPSDRFSAERTGGSVSTLTIQRTQQEDSAVYLCASRPPGWNYGYTFGSGTRLTVV.

This clone was recorded only once. This chain joins TRBV5-4 and TRBJ2-1, with 10 bases lining up with TRBD2. V lost 4 bases, J lost 6 bases, and 7 bases stayed unmatched. Per germline, CDR1 SGHNT and CDR2 YYREEE (reference sequence). The CDR3 is 15 residues long. Here the CDR3 reads CASSRPSGSVNEQFF. For the CDR3, the DNA is TGTGCCAGCAGCCGTCCTAGCGGGAGTGTCAATGAGCAGTTCTTC.

This chain uses TRBV27 with TRBJ2-1; TRBD1 might be the D (5 bases). Germline V gene lookup returns CDR1 MNHEY and CDR2 SMNVEV (reference sequence). The CDR3 totals 13 residues. V shed 6 bases and J shed 9 bases, with 15 bases lying between them. The CDR3 here is CASRGRLRSEQFF. The CDR3 DNA reads TGTGCCAGCAGGGGGCGGCTACGGAGTGAGCAGTTCTTC.

The chain is built from TRBV11-3 and TRBJ2-1; 10 nucleotides match TRBD2. CDR1 SGHNT and CDR2 YENEEA come from the germline V gene. The CDR3 runs 17 residues. The V and J ends lost 3 bases and 0 bases, in that order; junction bases with no gene match: 5. The DNA for the CDR3 is TGTGCCAGCAGCTTTGAGGTAGCGGGGGGCTCCTACAATGAGCAGTTCTTC. Amino acids: CASSFEVAGGSYNEQFF.